Listed here are 3 T cell receptor beta chains from one sample, sequenced in a study of T cell repertoires in cytomegalovirus infection. A single record per CDR3 protein comes from TCRdb applying MiXCR to the reads. Altogether roughly 220,000 distinct CDR3 sequences are present, 35% to 40% being singletons, with the ten largest covering more than 50%. These TCRs are of unknown antigen specificity. Material: CD8+ T cells from cultured PBMCs, obtained from culture after CMV antigen stimulation. The receptors come from a human donor in good health (CMV status not recorded). Some clones in this sample may be carry-over from other donors' samples.

The chain couples TRBV7-4 to TRBJ2-7; no clear D. The CDR3 has 13 residues. CDR1 is SGHVT and CDR2 is SQSDAQ in the germline V gene. V lost 4 bases and J 2 bases, leaving 9 bases between the germline ends. The CDR3, as DNA: TGTGCCAGCAGCTGTGACACCACCTACGAGCAGTACTTC. It codes for CASSCDTTYEQYF.

This chain joins TRBV12-3 or TRBV12-4 and TRBJ2-7, with TRBD2 as a possible D gene (6 bases). V lost 7 bases, J lost 0 bases, and 16 bases lay in between. This CDR3 has 15 residues. The CDR3 here is CASIGGSLGSYEQYF. In nucleotides, the CDR3 is TGTGCCAGCATCGGGGGAAGTCTGGGCTCCTACGAGCAGTACTTC.

This clonotype was observed at least ten times. V gene TRBV19 combines with J gene TRBJ1-4; D is undetermined. Germline CDR1 LNHDA, CDR2 SQIVND (reference sequence). V was pared by 6 bases and J by 2 bases, with 16 bases between. The CDR3 covers 16 residues. The CDR3 loop is CASSEEGFRTNEKLFF. The DNA of the CDR3 is TGTGCCAGTAGCGAGGAGGGATTTCGGACTAATGAAAAACTGTTTTTT.